Listed below are T cell receptor beta chains from one sample, sequenced in a study of OX40 agonist ivuxolimab in advanced cancers. Produced via immunoSEQ multiplex PCR; TCRdb's table is partial and in-frame only. The table lists roughly 16,000 clones, 86% of them singletons. The sequenced sample was CD4+ or CD8+ T cells sorted from blood, obtained in a trial of the OX40 agonist ivuxolimab. The receptors were gathered from an adult with an advanced solid tumor such as melanoma, head and neck, liver or kidney cancer. The CDR3 runs from the conserved cysteine through the conserved F or W. A D gene is named only where the DNA matches it firmly. Only some rows state a clone size, as once, few, many or a class for expanded clones.

V: TRBV2; D: TRBD2; size: -; J: TRBJ2-5; DNA: TGTGCCAGCAATCTTGAATGGAGGCTAGCGGGACAAGAGACCCAGTACTTC; CDR3: CASNLEWRLAGQETQYF
V: TRBV27; D: -; size: -; J: TRBJ1-6; DNA: TGTGCCAGCAGTTACAGGGTAAATTCACCCCTCCACTTT; CDR3: CASSYRVNSPLHF
V: TRBV7-2; D: -; size: -; J: TRBJ2-6; DNA: TGTGCCAGCAGCTTAGCGGCTAACTCTGGGGCCAACGTCCTGACTTTC; CDR3: CASSLAANSGANVLTF
V: TRBV5-1; D: -; size: -; J: TRBJ2-4; DNA: TGCGCCAGCAGCTCGGAAAACATTCAGTACTTC; CDR3: CASSSENIQYF
V: TRBV6-6; D: -; size: -; J: TRBJ1-1; DNA: TGTGCCAGCAGTTACCAGGGGCGGGCTTTCTTT; CDR3: CASSYQGRAFF
V: TRBV6-1; D: -; size: -; J: TRBJ1-5; DNA: TGTGCCAGCAGTGAAATGACGGGAATAGGCAATCAGCCCCAGCATTTT; CDR3: CASSEMTGIGNQPQHF
V: TRBV4-1; D: -; size: once; J: TRBJ2-1; DNA: TGCGCCAGCAGCCCCCTTGGTGGGAAGGGTAATGAGCAGTTCTTC; CDR3: CASSPLGGKGNEQFF
V: TRBV10-1; D: TRBD2; size: -; J: TRBJ2-7; DNA: TGCGCCAGCAGTGAGTCGAAACTAGCGGGAGCGGGAGAGCAGTACTTC; CDR3: CASSESKLAGAGEQYF
V: TRBV7-8; D: -; size: -; J: TRBJ2-7; DNA: TGTGCCAGCAGCTTAAGGACTACCGGGAATTACGAGCAGTACTTC; CDR3: CASSLRTTGNYEQYF
V: TRBV7-3; D: -; size: -; J: TRBJ1-1; DNA: TGTGCCAGCAGCTTAACTGGGGCTGAAGCTTTCTTT; CDR3: CASSLTGAEAFF
V: TRBV20-1; D: -; size: few; J: TRBJ2-7; DNA: TGCAGTGCTAAGTGGGGCCGCGAGCAGTACTTC; CDR3: CSAKWGREQYF
V: TRBV7-2; D: TRBD2; size: -; J: TRBJ2-2; DNA: TGTGCCAGCAGCCCGGGGGGGTCGAACACCGGGGAGCTGTTTTTT; CDR3: CASSPGGSNTGELFF
V: TRBV30; D: -; size: -; J: TRBJ1-1; DNA: TGTGCCTGGAGCCCCGCGGGGCCTCGGGCTTTCTTT; CDR3: CAWSPAGPRAFF
V: TRBV27; D: -; size: -; J: TRBJ2-6; DNA: TGTGCCAGCAGTTTGGGCAGGACTATCTCTGGGGCCAACGTCCTGACTTTC; CDR3: CASSLGRTISGANVLTF
V: TRBV10-1; D: -; size: -; J: TRBJ2-2; DNA: TGCGCCAGCAGTGCCCAGGCGCGCACCGGGGAGCTGTTTTTT; CDR3: CASSAQARTGELFF
V: TRBV27; D: -; size: once; J: TRBJ2-1; DNA: TGTGCCAGCAGTTTTCGGATTCAGGCGAATGAGCAGTTCTTC; CDR3: CASSFRIQANEQFF
V: TRBV30; D: TRBD2; size: -; J: TRBJ2-3; DNA: TGTGCCTGGGGACTAGCGGGAGCCACAGATACGCAGTATTTT; CDR3: CAWGLAGATDTQYF
V: TRBV4-1; D: TRBD2; size: -; J: TRBJ2-3; DNA: TGCGCCAGCAGCCAGGCACTAGCGGGAGTATCAGATACGCAGTATTTT; CDR3: CASSQALAGVSDTQYF
V: TRBV6-6; D: -; size: -; J: TRBJ1-4; DNA: TGTGCCAGCAGTTTCGGCCCCCGTAATGAAAAACTGTTTTTT; CDR3: CASSFGPRNEKLFF
V: TRBV7-9; D: TRBD2; size: -; J: TRBJ2-5; DNA: TGTGCCAGCAGAAAGGGACTAGCGGAACAAGAGACCCAGTACTTC; CDR3: CASRKGLAEQETQYF
V: TRBV2; D: -; size: -; J: TRBJ2-5; DNA: TGTGCCAGCAGTGAAGGGTGGTTAGGGGTCGAGACCCAGTACTTC; CDR3: CASSEGWLGVETQYF
V: TRBV6-5; D: TRBD1; size: -; J: TRBJ2-7; DNA: TGTGCCAGCAGGACCGGGACAGGGGGCAACGAGCAGTACTTC; CDR3: CASRTGTGGNEQYF
V: TRBV27; D: TRBD1; size: -; J: TRBJ2-7; DNA: TGTGCCAGCGGAGCAACAGGGGTCGAGCAGTACTTC; CDR3: CASGATGVEQYF
V: TRBV4-1; D: TRBD1; size: -; J: TRBJ1-1; DNA: TGCGCCAGCAGCCACAACACCAGGACAGGGGAGGCTTTCTTT; CDR3: CASSHNTRTGEAFF
V: TRBV9; D: TRBD1; size: -; J: TRBJ2-7; DNA: TGTGCCAGCAGCGCCGCGGGACAGGCCCCCTCCGAGCAGTACTTC; CDR3: CASSAAGQAPSEQYF
V: TRBV15; D: -; size: -; J: TRBJ2-2; DNA: TGTGCCACCAGCAGAGGGATAAACACCGGGGAGCTGTTTTTT; CDR3: CATSRGINTGELFF
V: TRBV18; D: TRBD2; size: -; J: TRBJ2-1; DNA: TGTGCCAGCTCACCAGGCGGGACTAGCTTGGAGCAGTTCTTC; CDR3: CASSPGGTSLEQFF
V: TRBV7-2; D: -; size: -; J: TRBJ2-7; DNA: TGTGCCAGCAGCTTACAGGCAGGGTTTTCCTACGAGCAGTACTTC; CDR3: CASSLQAGFSYEQYF
V: TRBV6-1; D: TRBD1; size: once; J: TRBJ1-5; DNA: TGTGCCAGCAAACCGGGACAGGGACATCAGCCCCAGCATTTT; CDR3: CASKPGQGHQPQHF
V: TRBV6-5; D: -; size: few; J: TRBJ1-1; DNA: TGTGCCAGCAGTTCCCTTTTTATGGAAGCTTTCTTT; CDR3: CASSSLFMEAFF
V: TRBV30; D: -; size: -; J: TRBJ1-6; DNA: TGTGCCTCCACCGGGGCAATTGGTACACCCCTCCACTTT; CDR3: CASTGAIGTPLHF
V: TRBV28; D: -; size: -; J: TRBJ1-1; DNA: TGTGCCAGCAGTAGCCCTCAGGGGAAAAACACTGAAGCTTTCTTT; CDR3: CASSSPQGKNTEAFF
V: TRBV5-4; D: -; size: -; J: TRBJ1-4; DNA: TGTGCCAGCAGCTTGGAGGCGCAGGGGAGGGAAAAACTGTTTTTT; CDR3: CASSLEAQGREKLFF
V: TRBV5-1; D: TRBD2; size: -; J: TRBJ2-1; DNA: TGCGCCAGCCGGGAGGGGAATGAGCAGTTCTTC; CDR3: CASREGNEQFF
V: TRBV4-2; D: -; size: -; J: TRBJ2-3; DNA: TGTGCCAGCAGCCAAGCCGGGACTAGCACAGATACGCAGTATTTT; CDR3: CASSQAGTSTDTQYF
V: TRBV27; D: TRBD1; size: -; J: TRBJ2-1; DNA: TGTGCCAGCAGTCATACAGGGGGCAAGCCCTACAATGAGCAGTTCTTC; CDR3: CASSHTGGKPYNEQFF
V: TRBV28; D: -; size: -; J: TRBJ2-5; DNA: TGTGCCACCTCGGGACCGACAGGCGTCGGAGAGACCCAGTACTTC; CDR3: CATSGPTGVGETQYF
V: TRBV28; D: -; size: few; J: TRBJ1-2; DNA: TGTGCCAGCAGTTATCTGCAGGGAGGATACACCTTC; CDR3: CASSYLQGGYTF
V: TRBV10-2; D: TRBD1; size: -; J: TRBJ2-7; DNA: TGCGCCAGTGGGGGTGGGGCAGGGGGCTCCTACGAGCAGTACTTC; CDR3: CASGGGAGGSYEQYF
V: TRBV27; D: -; size: -; J: TRBJ2-6; DNA: TGTGCCAGCAGTCTGAGCTCTGGGGCCAACGTCCTGACTTTC; CDR3: CASSLSSGANVLTF